The entry below gives a single T cell receptor (beta chain) sequence along with its context. Its matching antigen is unknown. Clones were sequenced by immunoSEQ multiplex PCR, and TCRdb holds only the in-frame ones, with some missing. Of around 80,000 clones listed, 94% are singletons. These data belong to a study of OX40 agonist ivuxolimab in advanced cancers. The overall study: Ivuxolimab, an antibody acting as an agonist of OX40 (CD134), was used to treat patients. Dose-escalation patients suffered from hepatocellular carcinoma, melanoma, renal cell or head and neck cancer. At 82.7% male, the cohort had a mean age of approximately 60 years, ranging from 23 to 79.

V lost 0 bases to trimming and J lost 0 bases, with 12 bases between them. Per germline, CDR1 LGHNA and CDR2 YSLEER. There are 17 residues in the CDR3. Study observations and caveats: Researchers did not determine the expanded peripheral T cells' antigen specificity.

Here the sequenced sample was CD4+ or CD8+ T cells sorted from blood, taken in a trial of the OX40 agonist ivuxolimab. This chain connects TRBV4-3 to TRBJ1-3; weak D call: TRBD1 (6 bases). This receptor was obtained from an adult with an advanced solid tumor such as melanoma, head and neck, liver or kidney cancer. Written as DNA, the CDR3 is TGCGCCAGCAGCCAAGAGGACAGTCCGAGCTCTGGAAACACCATATATTTT. Protein: CASSQEDSPSSGNTIYF.